This section outlines one TCR beta chain sequence together with its context. As yet, its antigen is unknown. This entry belongs to a study of vaccination and CD4 T cells after COVID-19. Across the whole study: Ranging from 14 to 241, the interval between dose two and post-vaccine sampling had a median of approximately 77 days. From HCoV-229E, HCoV-OC43, HCoV-NL63 and SARS-CoV-2, overlapping spike peptides were used to stimulate the cells. Notes on the study in general: With convalescent patients, a median approximately 90% of reactive clones emerged solely after vaccination.

CDR1 MDHEN and CDR2 SYDVKM come from the germline V gene. V was shortened by 5 bases and J by 1 base, with 11 bases between the two germline ends. The CDR3 is made up of 14 amino acids. Regarding treatment: roughly 10-day PBMC culture with coronavirus spike peptide pools or control peptides (ViraFEST assay). About 1.8 million PBMCs went into each well for culture with 8 to 10 IU/ml IL-2 and around 10 ug/ml peptide pools. Cultured CD4+ T cell DNA underwent sequencing with the Oncomine TCR Beta short-read assay. MiXCR, applied by TCRdb to the PCR reads, yields one record per CDR3 protein. The sample has 8,000 to 10,000 distinct CDR3 sequences; just under 50% are singletons.

This TCR was sampled from a human donor who had recovered from COVID-19. The chain carries TRBV28 and TRBJ1-1; D call uncertain. Source material: CD4+ T cells from blood, cultured in vitro. The CDR3 sequence is CASSTLPGNTEAFF. CDR3 sequence (DNA): TGTGCCAGCAGTACCCTTCCGGGGAACACTGAAGCTTTCTTT.